A selection of T cell receptor beta chains follows, all from one sample in a study of glioma-infiltrating T cells after dendritic cell vaccination. This table comes from immunoSEQ multiplex PCR, and its TCRdb copy is limited to in-frame clones, with some not included. The table records tens of thousands of clones, 85% of them present only once. This specimen consisted of blood, obtained before dendritic cell vaccination. The receptors come from a human donor with glioblastoma. The CDR3 runs from the conserved cysteine through the conserved F or W.

v_call: TRBV28; j_call: TRBJ1-2; cdr3_aa: CASNSPQGFYGYTF
v_call: TRBV4-2; j_call: TRBJ1-2; cdr3_aa: CASSQDKRPDYGYTF
v_call: TRBV5-4; j_call: TRBJ1-4; cdr3_aa: CASSPSGQGYEKLFF
v_call: TRBV25-1; j_call: TRBJ2-1; cdr3_aa: CASSRSTSSYNEQFF
v_call: TRBV14; j_call: TRBJ1-1; cdr3_aa: CASSPTGTGEFAEAFF
v_call: TRBV19; j_call: TRBJ1-1; cdr3_aa: CASSIEDRALEAFF
v_call: TRBV29-1; j_call: TRBJ1-2; cdr3_aa: CSVAEGTGVYGYTF
v_call: TRBV7-2; j_call: TRBJ1-4; cdr3_aa: CASRFTGATNEKLFF
v_call: TRBV25-1; j_call: TRBJ1-1; cdr3_aa: CASSLVRGGAYTEAFF
v_call: TRBV7-2; j_call: TRBJ1-2; cdr3_aa: CASSPGAGGGYTF
v_call: TRBV6-6; j_call: TRBJ2-3; cdr3_aa: CASRRYTGAGDTQYF
v_call: TRBV7-2; j_call: TRBJ2-4; cdr3_aa: CASSLGKGRGKNIQYF
v_call: TRBV27; j_call: TRBJ1-6; cdr3_aa: CASGFGRRDSPLHF
v_call: TRBV4-3; j_call: TRBJ1-5; cdr3_aa: CASSQVTGPNQPQHF
v_call: TRBV14; j_call: TRBJ2-3; cdr3_aa: CATRIPLRQAFTDTQYF
v_call: TRBV30; j_call: TRBJ1-1; cdr3_aa: CARETGMNTEAFF
v_call: TRBV7-8; j_call: TRBJ2-3; cdr3_aa: CASSLGTKGDTQYF
v_call: TRBV6-5; j_call: TRBJ1-1; cdr3_aa: CASSRRGFTEAFF
v_call: TRBV6-1; j_call: TRBJ2-7; cdr3_aa: CASSEALGQKGEQYF
v_call: TRBV30; j_call: TRBJ2-3; cdr3_aa: CAWSGVGGRGDTQYF
v_call: TRBV9; j_call: TRBJ2-7; cdr3_aa: CASSAGLAGLYEQYF
v_call: TRBV27; j_call: TRBJ1-2; cdr3_aa: CASRYTGAGGYTF
v_call: TRBV5-1; j_call: TRBJ1-1; cdr3_aa: CASSLVGTGTMNTEAFF
v_call: TRBV7-2; j_call: TRBJ2-7; cdr3_aa: CASSLDSGMSSYEQYF
v_call: TRBV27; j_call: TRBJ2-2; cdr3_aa: CASRWRKNTGELFF
v_call: TRBV7-8; j_call: TRBJ2-5; cdr3_aa: CASSLRTSGGLGTQYF
v_call: TRBV25-1; j_call: TRBJ2-5; cdr3_aa: CASSPHEQYF
v_call: TRBV5-1; j_call: TRBJ2-7; cdr3_aa: CASSPGASYEQYF
v_call: TRBV2; j_call: TRBJ1-3; cdr3_aa: CASGQGFYSGNTIYF
v_call: TRBV7-2; j_call: TRBJ2-7; cdr3_aa: CASSLNIYSYEQYF
v_call: TRBV10-2; j_call: TRBJ1-1; cdr3_aa: CASHEGSGVGTEAFF
v_call: TRBV30; j_call: TRBJ1-1; cdr3_aa: CAWSSGTGFWNTEAFF
v_call: TRBV5-8; j_call: TRBJ2-3; cdr3_aa: CASKILGRTDTQYF
v_call: TRBV7-8; j_call: TRBJ2-5; cdr3_aa: CASSLAASGREETQYF
v_call: TRBV4-3; j_call: TRBJ1-2; cdr3_aa: CASSQNVVGGNYGYTF
v_call: TRBV5-1; j_call: TRBJ2-1; cdr3_aa: CASSLAASGMSYNEQFF
v_call: TRBV29-1; j_call: TRBJ2-7; cdr3_aa: CSVGFGTARSTEQYF
v_call: TRBV16; j_call: TRBJ2-7; cdr3_aa: CASSQFRQNYEQYF
v_call: TRBV7-9; j_call: TRBJ2-3; cdr3_aa: CASTPRGGGLAGGSTQYF
v_call: TRBV6-1; j_call: TRBJ1-5; cdr3_aa: CASSEAGGANQPQHF
v_call: TRBV19; j_call: TRBJ2-7; cdr3_aa: CASSRNSEAYEQYF
v_call: TRBV10-1; j_call: TRBJ2-5; cdr3_aa: CASSDGGFQETQYF
v_call: TRBV5-1; j_call: TRBJ2-2; cdr3_aa: CASSFLQGAGTGELFF
v_call: TRBV2; j_call: TRBJ2-7; cdr3_aa: CASSRDISSYEQYF
v_call: TRBV5-1; j_call: TRBJ2-3; cdr3_aa: CASSQTTSGSRDTQYF
v_call: TRBV2; j_call: TRBJ2-2; cdr3_aa: CASSPVLRMNTGELFF
v_call: TRBV4-3; j_call: TRBJ1-2; cdr3_aa: CASSQTGGVAYGYTF
v_call: TRBV6-1; j_call: TRBJ1-5; cdr3_aa: CASSEVWWENQPQHF
v_call: TRBV7-9; j_call: TRBJ1-5; cdr3_aa: CASSFGQGGRNSNQPQHF
v_call: TRBV7-2; j_call: TRBJ2-7; cdr3_aa: CASSPTAYEQYF
v_call: TRBV4-3; j_call: TRBJ2-1; cdr3_aa: CASSQGAGRSYNEQFF
v_call: TRBV5-1; j_call: TRBJ2-5; cdr3_aa: CASGTSEGAGETQYF
v_call: TRBV30; j_call: TRBJ1-4; cdr3_aa: CAWGQGQGEKLFF